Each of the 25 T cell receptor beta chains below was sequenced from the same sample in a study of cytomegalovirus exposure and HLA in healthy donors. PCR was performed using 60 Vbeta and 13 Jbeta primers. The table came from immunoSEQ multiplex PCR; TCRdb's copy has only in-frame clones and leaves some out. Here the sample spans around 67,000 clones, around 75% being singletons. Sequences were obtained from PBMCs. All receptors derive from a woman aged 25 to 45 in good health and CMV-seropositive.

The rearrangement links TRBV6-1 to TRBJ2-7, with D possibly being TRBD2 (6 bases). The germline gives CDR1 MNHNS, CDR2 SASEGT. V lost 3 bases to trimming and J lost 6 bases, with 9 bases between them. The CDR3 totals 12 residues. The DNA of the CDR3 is TGTGCCAGCAGTGAGGGACTTCGCGAGCAGTACTTC. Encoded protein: CASSEGLREQYF.

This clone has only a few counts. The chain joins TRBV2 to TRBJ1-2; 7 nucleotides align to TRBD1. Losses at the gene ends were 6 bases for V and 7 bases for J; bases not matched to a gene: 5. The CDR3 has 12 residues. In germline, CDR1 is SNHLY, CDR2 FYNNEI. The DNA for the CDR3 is TGTGCCAGCAGCGACAGGGTTGGTGGCTACACCTTC. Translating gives CASSDRVGGYTF.

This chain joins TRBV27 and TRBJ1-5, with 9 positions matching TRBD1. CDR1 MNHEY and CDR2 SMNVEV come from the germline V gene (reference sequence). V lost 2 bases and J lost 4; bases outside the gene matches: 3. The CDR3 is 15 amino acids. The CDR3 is CASSLGGTGNQPQHF. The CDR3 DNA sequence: TGTGCCAGCAGTTTAGGGGGGACAGGGAATCAGCCCCAGCATTTT.

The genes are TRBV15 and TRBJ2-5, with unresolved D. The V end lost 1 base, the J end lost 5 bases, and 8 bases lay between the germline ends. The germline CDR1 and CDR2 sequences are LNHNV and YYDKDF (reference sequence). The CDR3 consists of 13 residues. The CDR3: CATSRALVETQYF. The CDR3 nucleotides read TGTGCCACCAGCAGAGCTCTAGTTGAGACCCAGTACTTC.

CDR3 amino acids: CASSKQGSGELFF. Here the CDR3 DNA reads TGTGCCAGCAGTAAGCAGGGGAGCGGGGAGCTGTTTTTT. This rearrangement joins TRBV28 to TRBJ2-2, with D possibly matching TRBD1 (6 bases). CDR3 size: 13 residues. V was trimmed by 5 bases and J by 7 bases, leaving 11 bases between them. The germline V gene has CDR1 MDHEN and CDR2 SYDVKM. The variable domain in full, with the rest retrieved from reference TRBV28 and TRBJ2-2, is DVKVTQSSRYLVKRTGEKVFLECVQDMDHENMFWYRQDPGLGLRLIYFSYDVKMKEKGDIPEGYSVSREKKERFSLILESASTNQTSMYLCASSKQGSGELFFGEGSRLTVL.

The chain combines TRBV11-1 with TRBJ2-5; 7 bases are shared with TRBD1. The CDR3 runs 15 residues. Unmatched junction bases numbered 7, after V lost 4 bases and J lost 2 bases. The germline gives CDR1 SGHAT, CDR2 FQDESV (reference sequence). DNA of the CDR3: TGTGCCAGCAGCTCGGACCTGACAGGGCAAGAGACCCAGTACTTC. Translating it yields CASSSDLTGQETQYF.

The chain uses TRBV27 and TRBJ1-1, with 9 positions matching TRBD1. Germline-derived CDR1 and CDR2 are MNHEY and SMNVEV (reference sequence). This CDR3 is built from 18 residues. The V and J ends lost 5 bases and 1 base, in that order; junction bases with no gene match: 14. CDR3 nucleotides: TGTGCCAGCAGTCCCCTCTCCAACAGGGGGCCGGGGAACACTGAAGCTTTCTTT. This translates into CASSPLSNRGPGNTEAFF.

The CDR3 nucleotides read TGCGCCAGCAGCCGGACAGGGATCGGCACAGATACGCAGTATTTT. Translated, it gives CASSRTGIGTDTQYF. V gene TRBV4-3 combines with J gene TRBJ2-3, with 8 bases lining up with TRBD1. The V and J ends lost 4 bases and 1 base, in that order; junction bases with no gene match: 4. CDR1 is LGHNA and CDR2 is YSLEER in the germline V gene. The CDR3 is 15 residues long.

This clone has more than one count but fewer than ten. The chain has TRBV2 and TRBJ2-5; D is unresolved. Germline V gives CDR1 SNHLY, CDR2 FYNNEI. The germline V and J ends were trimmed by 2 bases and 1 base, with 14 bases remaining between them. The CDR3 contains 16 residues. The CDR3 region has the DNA TGTGCCAGCAGTGAACGAGAGGCCCCCCTCCAAGAGACCCAGTACTTC. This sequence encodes CASSEREAPLQETQYF. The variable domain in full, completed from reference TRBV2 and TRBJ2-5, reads EPEVTQTPSHQVTQMGQEVILRCVPISNHLYFYWYRQILGQKVEFLVSFYNNEISEKSEIFDDQFSVERPDGSNFTLKIRSTKLEDSAMYFCASSEREAPLQETQYFGPGTRLLVL.

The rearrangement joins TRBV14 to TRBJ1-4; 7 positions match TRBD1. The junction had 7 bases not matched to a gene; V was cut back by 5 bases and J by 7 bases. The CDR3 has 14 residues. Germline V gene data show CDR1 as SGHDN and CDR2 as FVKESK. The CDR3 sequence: CASSNRDSGEKLFF. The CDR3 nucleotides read TGTGCCAGCAGCAACCGGGACAGCGGTGAAAAACTGTTTTTT.

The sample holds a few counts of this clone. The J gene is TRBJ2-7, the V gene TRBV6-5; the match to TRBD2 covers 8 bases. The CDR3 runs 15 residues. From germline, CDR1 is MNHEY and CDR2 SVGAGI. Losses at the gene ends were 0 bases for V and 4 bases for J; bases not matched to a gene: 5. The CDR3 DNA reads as TGTGCCAGCAGTTACTCTGCACTAGCGGTTTACGAGCAGTACTTC. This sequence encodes CASSYSALAVYEQYF.

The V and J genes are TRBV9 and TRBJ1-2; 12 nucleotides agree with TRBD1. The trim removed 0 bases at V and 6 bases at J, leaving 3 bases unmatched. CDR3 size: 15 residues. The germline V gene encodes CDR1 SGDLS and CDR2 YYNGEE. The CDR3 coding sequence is TGTGCCAGCAGCGTAGGGGGACAGGGGGCCGATGGCTACACCTTC. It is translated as CASSVGGQGADGYTF.

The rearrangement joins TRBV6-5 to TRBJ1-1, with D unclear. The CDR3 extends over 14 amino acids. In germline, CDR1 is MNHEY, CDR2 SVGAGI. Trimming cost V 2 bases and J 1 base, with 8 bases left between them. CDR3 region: CASSYPGQNTEAFF. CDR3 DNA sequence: TGTGCCAGCAGTTACCCAGGTCAGAACACTGAAGCTTTCTTT.

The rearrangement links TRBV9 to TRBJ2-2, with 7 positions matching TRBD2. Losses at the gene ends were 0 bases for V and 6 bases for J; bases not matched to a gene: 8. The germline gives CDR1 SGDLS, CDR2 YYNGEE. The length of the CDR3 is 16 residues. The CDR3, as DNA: TGTGCCAGCAGCGTAGAAGAGGGAGGGCCGGCCGGGGAGCTGTTTTTT. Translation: CASSVEEGGPAGELFF.

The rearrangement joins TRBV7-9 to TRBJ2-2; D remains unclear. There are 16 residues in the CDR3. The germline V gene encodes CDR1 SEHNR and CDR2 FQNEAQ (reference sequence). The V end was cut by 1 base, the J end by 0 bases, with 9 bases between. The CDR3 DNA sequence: TGTGCCAGCAGCTTAGGTTGGGCAGCGAACACCGGGGAGCTGTTTTTT. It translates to CASSLGWAANTGELFF. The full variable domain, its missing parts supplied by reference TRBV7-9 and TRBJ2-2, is DTGVSQNPRHKITKRGQNVTFRCDPISEHNRLYWYRQTLGQGPEFLTYFQNEAQLEKSRLLSDRFSAERPKGSFSTLEIQRTEQGDSAMYLCASSLGWAANTGELFFGEGSRLTVL.

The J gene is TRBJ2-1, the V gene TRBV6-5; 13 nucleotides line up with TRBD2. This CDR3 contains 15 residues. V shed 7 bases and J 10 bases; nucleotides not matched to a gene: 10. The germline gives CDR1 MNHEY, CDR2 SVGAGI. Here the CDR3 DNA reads TGTGCCAGCAACCAACTAGCGGGAGGGCCAGGGGAGCAGTTCTTC. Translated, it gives CASNQLAGGPGEQFF.

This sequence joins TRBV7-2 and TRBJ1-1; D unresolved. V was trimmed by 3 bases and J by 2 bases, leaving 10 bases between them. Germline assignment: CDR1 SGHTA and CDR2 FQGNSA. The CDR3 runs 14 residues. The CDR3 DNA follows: TGTGCCAGCAGCTTTGCAGGCTTCAACACTGAAGCTTTCTTT. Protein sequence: CASSFAGFNTEAFF.

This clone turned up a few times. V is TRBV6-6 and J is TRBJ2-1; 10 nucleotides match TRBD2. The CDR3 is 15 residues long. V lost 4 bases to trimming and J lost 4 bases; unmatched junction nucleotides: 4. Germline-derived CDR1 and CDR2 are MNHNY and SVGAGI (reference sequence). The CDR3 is CASSSSGRRYNEQFF. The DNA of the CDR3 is TGTGCCAGCAGTTCTAGCGGGAGAAGATACAATGAGCAGTTCTTC.

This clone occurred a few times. This chain's CDR3 is CASSQPDRGGPGELFF. The CDR3 DNA reads TGCGCCAGCAGCCAACCGGACAGGGGAGGACCCGGGGAGCTGTTTTTT. The chain couples TRBV5-1 to TRBJ2-2; 9 bases align to TRBD1. CDR3 length: 16 residues. Per the germline V gene, CDR1 is SGHRS and CDR2 is YFSETQ. The J segment lost 6 bases and the V segment lost 4 bases, leaving 10 bases of the junction unmatched.

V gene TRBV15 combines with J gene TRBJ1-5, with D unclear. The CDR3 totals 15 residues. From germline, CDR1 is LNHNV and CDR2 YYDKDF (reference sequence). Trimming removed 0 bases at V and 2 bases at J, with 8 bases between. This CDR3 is CATSRDSRGNQPQHF. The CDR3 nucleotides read TGTGCCACCAGCAGAGATTCTCGGGGCAATCAGCCCCAGCATTTT.

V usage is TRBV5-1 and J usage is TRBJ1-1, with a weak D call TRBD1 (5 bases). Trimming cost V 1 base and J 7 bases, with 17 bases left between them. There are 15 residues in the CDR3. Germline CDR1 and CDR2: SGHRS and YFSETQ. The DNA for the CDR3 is TGCGCCAGCAGCTTGAATGTTGACAGTTTTGGTGAAGCTTTCTTT. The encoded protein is CASSLNVDSFGEAFF.

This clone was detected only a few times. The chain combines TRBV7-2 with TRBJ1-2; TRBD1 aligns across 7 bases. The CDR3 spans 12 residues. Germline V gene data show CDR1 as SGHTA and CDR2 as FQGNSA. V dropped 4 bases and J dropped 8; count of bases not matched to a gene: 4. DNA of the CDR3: TGTGCCAGCAGCTCGAACAGGGGAGGCTACACCTTC. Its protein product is CASSSNRGGYTF.

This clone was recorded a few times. CDR3 amino acids: CASSYGQGKRTQYF. CDR3 nucleotide sequence: TGTGCCAGCAGCTATGGACAGGGGAAGAGGACCCAGTACTTC. The J gene is TRBJ2-5, the V gene TRBV5-6; 9 bases align to TRBD1. In germline, CDR1 is SGHDT, CDR2 YYEEEE. Trimming removed 3 bases from V and 7 bases from J; junction bases left unmatched: 7. The CDR3 extends over 14 amino acids.

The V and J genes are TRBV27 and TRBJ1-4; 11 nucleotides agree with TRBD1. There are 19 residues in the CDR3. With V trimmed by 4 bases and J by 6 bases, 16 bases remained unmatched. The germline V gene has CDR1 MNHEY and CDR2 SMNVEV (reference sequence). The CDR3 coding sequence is TGTGCCAGCAGTTCGTGGGGGCCCGGGACAGGGGGTAGGGATGAAAAACTGTTTTTT. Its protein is CASSSWGPGTGGRDEKLFF.

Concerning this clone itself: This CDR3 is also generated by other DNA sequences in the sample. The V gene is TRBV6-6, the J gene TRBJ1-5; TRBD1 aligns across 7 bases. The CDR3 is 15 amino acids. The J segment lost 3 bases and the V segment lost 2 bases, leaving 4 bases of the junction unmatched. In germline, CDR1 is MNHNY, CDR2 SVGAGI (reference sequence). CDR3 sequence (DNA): TGTGCCAGCAGTTACGGGGGACAGCTCAATCAGCCCCAGCATTTT. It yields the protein CASSYGGQLNQPQHF.